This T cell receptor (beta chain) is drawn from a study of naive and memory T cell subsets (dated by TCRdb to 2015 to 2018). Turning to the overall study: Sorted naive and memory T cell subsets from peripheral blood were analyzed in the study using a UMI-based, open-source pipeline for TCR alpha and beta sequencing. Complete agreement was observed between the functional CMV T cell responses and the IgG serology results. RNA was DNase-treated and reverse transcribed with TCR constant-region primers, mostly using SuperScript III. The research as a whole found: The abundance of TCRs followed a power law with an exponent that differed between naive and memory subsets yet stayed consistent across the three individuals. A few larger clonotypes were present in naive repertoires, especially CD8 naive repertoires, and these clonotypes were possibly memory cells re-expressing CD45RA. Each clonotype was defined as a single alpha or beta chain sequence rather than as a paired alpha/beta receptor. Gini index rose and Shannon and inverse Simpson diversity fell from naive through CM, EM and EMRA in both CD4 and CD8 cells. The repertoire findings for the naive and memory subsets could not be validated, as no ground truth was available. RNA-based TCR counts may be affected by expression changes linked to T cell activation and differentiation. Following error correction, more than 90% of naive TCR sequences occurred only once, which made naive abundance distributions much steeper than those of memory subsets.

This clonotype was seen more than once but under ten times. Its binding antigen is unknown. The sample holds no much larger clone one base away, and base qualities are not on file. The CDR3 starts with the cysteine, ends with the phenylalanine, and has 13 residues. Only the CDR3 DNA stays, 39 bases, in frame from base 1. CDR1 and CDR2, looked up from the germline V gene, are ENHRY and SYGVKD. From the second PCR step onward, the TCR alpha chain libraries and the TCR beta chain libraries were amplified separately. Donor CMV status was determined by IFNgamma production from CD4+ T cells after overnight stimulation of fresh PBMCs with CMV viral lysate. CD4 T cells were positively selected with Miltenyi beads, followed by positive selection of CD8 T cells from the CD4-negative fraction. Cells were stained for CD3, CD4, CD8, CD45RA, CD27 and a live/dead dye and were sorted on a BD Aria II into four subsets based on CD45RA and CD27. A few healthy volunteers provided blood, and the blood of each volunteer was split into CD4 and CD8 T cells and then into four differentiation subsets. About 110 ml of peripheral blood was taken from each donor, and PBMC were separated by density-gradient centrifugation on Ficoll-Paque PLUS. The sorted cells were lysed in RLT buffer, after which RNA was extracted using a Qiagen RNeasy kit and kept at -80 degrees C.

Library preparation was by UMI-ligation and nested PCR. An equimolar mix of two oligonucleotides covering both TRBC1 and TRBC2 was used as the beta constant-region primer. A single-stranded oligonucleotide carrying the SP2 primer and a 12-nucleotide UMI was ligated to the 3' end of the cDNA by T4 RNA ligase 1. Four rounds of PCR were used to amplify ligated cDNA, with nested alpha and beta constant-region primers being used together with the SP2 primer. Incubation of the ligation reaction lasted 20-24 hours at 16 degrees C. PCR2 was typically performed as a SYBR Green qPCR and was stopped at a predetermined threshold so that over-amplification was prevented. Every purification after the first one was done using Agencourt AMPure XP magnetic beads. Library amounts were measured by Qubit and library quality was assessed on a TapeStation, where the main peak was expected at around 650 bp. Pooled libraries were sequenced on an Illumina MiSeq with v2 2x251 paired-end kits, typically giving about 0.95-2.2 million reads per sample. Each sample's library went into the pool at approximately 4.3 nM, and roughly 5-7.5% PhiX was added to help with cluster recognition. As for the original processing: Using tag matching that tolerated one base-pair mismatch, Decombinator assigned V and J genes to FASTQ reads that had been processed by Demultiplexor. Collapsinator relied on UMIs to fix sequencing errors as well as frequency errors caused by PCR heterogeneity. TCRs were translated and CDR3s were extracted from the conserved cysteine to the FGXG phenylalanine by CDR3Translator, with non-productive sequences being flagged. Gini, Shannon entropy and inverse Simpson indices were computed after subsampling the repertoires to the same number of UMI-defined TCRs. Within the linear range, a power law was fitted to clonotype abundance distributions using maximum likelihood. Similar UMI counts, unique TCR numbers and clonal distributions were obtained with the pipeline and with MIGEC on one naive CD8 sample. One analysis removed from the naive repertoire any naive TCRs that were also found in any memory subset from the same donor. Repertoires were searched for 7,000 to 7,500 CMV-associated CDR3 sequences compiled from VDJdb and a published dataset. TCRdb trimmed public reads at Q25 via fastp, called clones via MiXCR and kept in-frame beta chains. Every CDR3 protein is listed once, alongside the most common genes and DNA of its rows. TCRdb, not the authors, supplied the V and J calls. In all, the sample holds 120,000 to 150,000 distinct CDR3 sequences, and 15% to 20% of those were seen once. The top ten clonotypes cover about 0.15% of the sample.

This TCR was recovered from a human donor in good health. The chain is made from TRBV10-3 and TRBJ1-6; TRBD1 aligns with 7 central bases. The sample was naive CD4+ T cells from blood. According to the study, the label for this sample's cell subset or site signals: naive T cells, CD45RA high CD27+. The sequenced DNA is TGTGCTTCCCTCGACAGGGTTAATTCACCCCTCCACTTT. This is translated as CASLDRVNSPLHF.